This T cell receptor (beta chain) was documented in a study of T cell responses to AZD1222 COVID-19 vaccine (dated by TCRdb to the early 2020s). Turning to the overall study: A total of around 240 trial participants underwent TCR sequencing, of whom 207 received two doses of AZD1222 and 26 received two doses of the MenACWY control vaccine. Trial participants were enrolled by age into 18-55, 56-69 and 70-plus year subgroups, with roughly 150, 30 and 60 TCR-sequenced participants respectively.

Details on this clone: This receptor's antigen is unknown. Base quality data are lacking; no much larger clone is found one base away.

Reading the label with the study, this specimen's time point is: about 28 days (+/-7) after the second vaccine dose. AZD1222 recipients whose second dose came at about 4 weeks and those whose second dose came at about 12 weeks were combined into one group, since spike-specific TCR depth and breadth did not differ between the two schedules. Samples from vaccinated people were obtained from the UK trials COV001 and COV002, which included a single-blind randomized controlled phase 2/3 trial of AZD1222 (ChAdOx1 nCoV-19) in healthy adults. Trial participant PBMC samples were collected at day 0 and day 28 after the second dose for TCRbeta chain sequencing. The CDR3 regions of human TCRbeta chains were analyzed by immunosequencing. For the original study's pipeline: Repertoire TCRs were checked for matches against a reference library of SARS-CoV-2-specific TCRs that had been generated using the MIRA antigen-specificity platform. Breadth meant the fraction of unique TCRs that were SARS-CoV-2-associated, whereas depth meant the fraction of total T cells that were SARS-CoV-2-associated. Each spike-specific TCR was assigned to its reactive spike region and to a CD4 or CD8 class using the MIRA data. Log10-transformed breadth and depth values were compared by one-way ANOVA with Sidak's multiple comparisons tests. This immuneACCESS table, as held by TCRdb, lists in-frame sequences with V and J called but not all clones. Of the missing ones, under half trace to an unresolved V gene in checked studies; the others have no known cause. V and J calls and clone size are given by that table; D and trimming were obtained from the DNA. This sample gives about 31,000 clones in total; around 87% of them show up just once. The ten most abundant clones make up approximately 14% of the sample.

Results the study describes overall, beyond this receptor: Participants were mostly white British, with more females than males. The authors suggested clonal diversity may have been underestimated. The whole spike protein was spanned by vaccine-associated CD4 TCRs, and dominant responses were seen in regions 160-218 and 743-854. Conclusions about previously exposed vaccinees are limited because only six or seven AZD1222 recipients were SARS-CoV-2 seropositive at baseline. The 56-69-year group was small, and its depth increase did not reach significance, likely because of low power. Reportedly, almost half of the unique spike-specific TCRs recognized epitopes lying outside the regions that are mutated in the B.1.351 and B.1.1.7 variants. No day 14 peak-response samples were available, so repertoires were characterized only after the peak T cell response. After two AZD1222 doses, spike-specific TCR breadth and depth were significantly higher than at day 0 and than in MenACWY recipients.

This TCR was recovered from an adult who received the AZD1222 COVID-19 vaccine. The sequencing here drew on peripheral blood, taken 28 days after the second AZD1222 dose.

The DNA sequence is given as TGTGCCAGCAGCTTTACAACGCCCGGGGAGCTGTTTTTT. Its product reads: CASSFTTPGELFF. Rearrangement joined TRBV7-2 to TRBJ2-2; no D gene call is confident. The V and J ends are trimmed by 3 bases and 6 bases, leaving 8 bases between them. From a lookup of the germline V gene, CDR1 and CDR2 are SGHTA and FQGNSA. The CDR3 spans 13 residues, from the cysteine through the phenylalanine. Left in the record is the CDR3 DNA by itself, 39 bases read in frame from the first base. Beyond the CDR3, the reference TRBV7-2 and TRBJ2-2 genes provide the residues; the full variable domain reads: GAGVSQSPSNKVTEKGKDVELRCDPISGHTALYWYRQSLGQGLEFLIYFQGNSAPDKSGLPSDRFSAERTGGSVSTLTIQRTQQEDSAVYLCASSFTTPGELFFGEGSRLTVL.